The 17 T cell receptor beta chains in this list originate from one sample, sequenced in a study of graft-versus-host responses after intestinal transplantation. The repertoire was sequenced with immunoSEQ multiplex PCR; TCRdb's copy has only in-frame clones and lacks some. This table holds approximately 93,000 clones, 80% to 95% found once. These receptors are not linked to any known antigen. The sample here was unstimulated CD8+ T cells sorted from spleen or lymph node cells, taken before transplant. These receptors originate from a human donor who was the organ donor for an intestinal transplant.

The chain recombines TRBV28 with TRBJ2-3; maybe TRBD2 (5 bases). Trimming cost V 6 bases and J 0 bases, with 10 bases left between them. Germline V lookup: CDR1 MDHEN, CDR2 SYDVKM. The CDR3 runs 14 residues. CDR3 sequence (DNA): TGTGCCAGCAGCCTGTCTAGCAGCACAGATACGCAGTATTTT. It is translated as CASSLSSSTDTQYF.

The chain joins TRBV5-4 to TRBJ1-4, with TRBD1 as a possible D gene (6 bases). This CDR3 spans 15 amino acids. V lost 4 bases and J 8 bases, leaving 18 bases between the germline ends. The germline gives CDR1 SGHNT, CDR2 YYREEE (reference sequence). CDR3 residues: CASSGDQAGDEKLFF. Here the CDR3 DNA reads TGTGCCAGCAGCGGGGATCAGGCAGGGGACGAAAAACTGTTTTTT. Combining the CDR3 with reference TRBV5-4 and TRBJ1-4 gives the whole variable domain ETGVTQSPTHLIKTRGQQVTLRCSSQSGHNTVSWYQQALGQGPQFIFQYYREEENGRGNFPPRFSGLQFPNYSSELNVNALELDDSALYLCASSGDQAGDEKLFFGSGTQLSVL.

The chain joins TRBV30 to TRBJ2-7, with D unclear. Germline V gene data show CDR1 as GTSNPN and CDR2 as SVGIG (reference sequence). The germline V and J ends were trimmed by 1 base and 5 bases, with 15 bases remaining between them. The CDR3 sequence is 14 residues long. The CDR3 spells CAWSAISGDDEQYF. The CDR3 DNA reads as TGTGCCTGGAGTGCCATATCAGGTGACGACGAGCAGTACTTC.

The chain links TRBV2 to TRBJ2-3; 10 bases match TRBD1. The CDR3 covers 18 residues. V shed 5 bases, J shed 2 bases, and the junction held 13 bases outside the gene matches. Germline V gene lookup returns CDR1 SNHLY and CDR2 FYNNEI. The CDR3 DNA follows: TGTGCCAGCAGTTCCGGGACAGGGGCCGTAAGATACACAGATACGCAGTATTTT. As protein: CASSSGTGAVRYTDTQYF.

The V gene is TRBV5-1, the J gene TRBJ1-1; D call uncertain. Germline V gene lookup returns CDR1 SGHRS and CDR2 YFSETQ. Trimming pared 0 bases from V and 1 base from J, leaving 4 bases between. The CDR3 length is 13 residues. CDR3: CASSLGGNTEAFF. As DNA, the CDR3 is TGCGCCAGCAGCTTGGGAGGGAACACTGAAGCTTTCTTT. The full variable domain, its missing parts supplied by reference TRBV5-1 and TRBJ1-1, is KAGVTQTPRYLIKTRGQQVTLSCSPISGHRSVSWYQQTPGQGLQFLFEYFSETQRNKGNFPGRFSGRQFSNSRSEMNVSTLELGDSALYLCASSLGGNTEAFFGQGTRLTVV.

There are a few counts of this clone. This chain links TRBV29-1 with TRBJ1-2, with D possibly matching TRBD1 (6 bases). The CDR3 runs to 11 residues. The V gene lost 6 bases and the J gene lost 5 bases, with 10 bases spanning the gap. Germline V gene sequence: CDR1 SQVTM, CDR2 ANQGSEA. CDR3: CSVPTGYGYTF. DNA of the CDR3: TGCAGCGTCCCGACAGGTTATGGCTACACCTTC.

V usage is TRBV4-1 and J usage is TRBJ2-7, with 7 bases fitting TRBD2. Per germline, CDR1 MGHRA and CDR2 YSYEKL. The CDR3 is 13 amino acids. Trimming removed 4 bases from V and 3 bases from J; junction bases left unmatched: 3. CDR3 coding DNA: TGCGCCAGCAGCCGAGGACTAGGCTACGAGCAGTACTTC. Protein: CASSRGLGYEQYF.

The chain carries TRBV2 and TRBJ2-1, with D possibly TRBD1 on 5 matching bases. With 1 base removed from V and 4 bases from J, the gap between germline ends came to 11 bases. Germline CDR1 and CDR2: SNHLY and FYNNEI. The CDR3 runs to 15 residues. DNA for the CDR3: TGTGCCAGCAGTGAAGGCGGCACAGGATACAATGAGCAGTTCTTC. The encoded protein is CASSEGGTGYNEQFF. Full variable domain (remainder filled in from reference TRBV2 and TRBJ2-1): EPEVTQTPSHQVTQMGQEVILRCVPISNHLYFYWYRQILGQKVEFLVSFYNNEISEKSEIFDDQFSVERPDGSNFTLKIRSTKLEDSAMYFCASSEGGTGYNEQFFGPGTRLTVL.

This clone was counted a single time. This rearrangement joins TRBV5-4 to TRBJ2-7; TRBD2 matches 7 bases. Trimming at V came to 0 bases and at J to 2 bases, leaving 5 bases not matched to a gene. The CDR3 extends over 15 amino acids. The germline V gene has CDR1 SGHNT and CDR2 YYREEE (reference sequence). In DNA form, the CDR3 reads TGTGCCAGCAGCTTGGGCGCGGGAGTAACCTACGAGCAGTACTTC. Its protein is CASSLGAGVTYEQYF.

This clone was observed a single time. The rearrangement joins TRBV19 to TRBJ1-2, with unresolved D. Between the trimmed V and J ends, which lost 7 bases and 4 bases, there was a span of 25 bases. Germline lookup yields CDR1 LNHDA and CDR2 SQIVND (reference sequence). The CDR3 contains 17 residues. The DNA of the CDR3 is TGTGCCAGTATTCCTACGGAGGGCTGGGCGGCAGTCTATGGCTACACCTTC. It translates to CASIPTEGWAAVYGYTF.

This chain joins TRBV9 and TRBJ2-1; 9 nucleotides match TRBD2. Germline V CDR1 and CDR2: SGDLS, YYNGEE. This CDR3 has 18 residues. After removal of 4 bases from V and 0 bases from J, the junction contained 11 bases not matched to a gene. CDR3 protein: CASSINPTSGSSYNEQFF. CDR3 DNA: TGTGCCAGCAGCATCAACCCGACTAGCGGAAGCTCCTACAATGAGCAGTTCTTC.

This clone has only one observation. The chain is built from TRBV27 and TRBJ2-7; 7 nucleotides line up with TRBD2. Germline V gene lookup returns CDR1 MNHEY and CDR2 SMNVEV (reference sequence). The ends lost 2 bases at V and 2 bases at J; junction bases unmatched: 15. This CDR3 spans 18 amino acids. The CDR3 protein is CASSLIGAASGHTYEQYF. The CDR3 DNA follows: TGTGCCAGCAGTTTAATTGGGGCGGCTAGCGGTCATACCTACGAGCAGTACTTC.

The gene calls are TRBV7-6 and TRBJ2-1; possibly TRBD2 for D (6 bases). The CDR3 is made up of 16 amino acids. V lost 7 bases, J lost 5 bases, and 21 bases lay in between. The germline V gene has CDR1 SGHVS and CDR2 FNYEAQ. CDR3 in DNA: TGTGCCAGCACTGAACGATACGGGCGGGGAGACAATGAGCAGTTCTTC. Its translation is CASTERYGRGDNEQFF.

The rearrangement joins TRBV10-3 to TRBJ2-2, with 9 bases fitting TRBD2. Trimming took 10 bases from V and 3 from J; bases not matched to a gene: 12. Germline CDR1 reads ENHRY; CDR2 reads SYGVKD. The CDR3 spans 16 residues. CDR3 sequence: CATLDVAGAYTGELFF. The CDR3 coding sequence is TGTGCCACCCTGGACGTAGCGGGGGCCTACACCGGGGAGCTGTTTTTT.

The genes are TRBV6-4 and TRBJ1-1; no firm D call. Germline V gene lookup returns CDR1 MRHNA and CDR2 SNTAGT. Trimming cost V 4 bases and J 1 base, with 7 bases left between them. The CDR3 spans 13 residues. The CDR3 DNA sequence: TGTGCCAGCAGTGTATTCGGGAACACTGAAGCTTTCTTT. Protein sequence: CASSVFGNTEAFF.

This clone was observed a single time. This sequence joins TRBV18 and TRBJ1-2, with D possibly matching TRBD1 (6 bases). V lost 2 bases and J lost 3, with 10 bases in between. Germline CDR1 and CDR2: KGHSH and LQKENI. The length of the CDR3 is 14 residues. CDR3 bases: TGTGCCAGCTCACCAAACAGGGTGGACTATGGCTACACCTTC. As protein: CASSPNRVDYGYTF.

This chain connects TRBV4-1 to TRBJ1-4; D unresolved. Germline CDR1 MGHRA, CDR2 YSYEKL. The CDR3 consists of 18 residues. The V end lost 0 bases, the J end lost 11 bases, and 25 bases lay between the germline ends. The CDR3 coding sequence is TGCGCCAGCAGCCAAGAGACGCCGTTGACCGGCCGACAAGACAAACTGTTTTTT. Its protein is CASSQETPLTGRQDKLFF.